This T cell receptor beta chain originates from a study of cytomegalovirus exposure and HLA in healthy donors. As for the study in general: A subsequent analysis reported that the 95 to 150 validation repertoires were produced on the same platform that had also been used for the roughly 670 first-cohort repertoires.

Points from the study as a whole: A few CMV-associated chains were confirmed in vitro to be specific for CMV antigens.

Concerning this clone: What it binds is not known.

V lost 5 bases to trimming and J lost 7 bases; unmatched junction nucleotides: 13. The CDR3 runs to 16 residues. Germline lookup yields CDR1 SGHTA and CDR2 FQGTGA. Assay: immunoSEQ multiplex PCR; the TCRdb copy retains only in-frame clones and omits some. The sample consists of approximately 130,000 clones, 85% to 90% of them appearing once. The sequence was obtained from a woman aged 18-30 years in good health and CMV-seronegative. The chain combines TRBV7-3 with TRBJ2-1; 8 bases fit TRBD1. The sample consisted of PBMCs. The CDR3 reads CASSVLTNDRGNEQFF. DNA of the CDR3: TGTGCCAGCAGCGTACTTACAAACGACAGGGGTAATGAGCAGTTCTTC.